Listed here is a single T cell receptor beta chain. Its antigen is still unknown. At a deep level, the assay was run. The data were produced by immunoSEQ multiplex PCR, yet TCRdb's version contains in-frame clones alone and is incomplete. The table includes about 960,000 clones, about 80% detected once. V lost 5 bases and J lost 5; bases outside the gene matches: 8. From germline, CDR1 is LNHNV and CDR2 YYDKDF (reference sequence). This CDR3 has 16 amino acids. The study separated CD4+ cells into CD45RA+ naive and CD45RA-negative memory subsets. The sample belongs to a study of shared clonotypes between healthy human individuals. Study-wide points: Some clonotypes were shared by all four sorted-subset donors, while others were not shared. The non-shared ones had lower generation probabilities than the shared ones. Rarefaction indicated that sorted-subset sequencing remained incomplete although depth was large.

This chain joins TRBV15 and TRBJ1-4; 10 bases match TRBD1. This receptor was taken from a man younger than 35 in good health. Material for sequencing was memory CD4+ T cells sorted from blood. Described subset: CD45RA-negative fraction. The CDR3 here is CATSVGQGVGNEKLFF. The DNA for the CDR3 is TGTGCCACCAGCGTAGGACAGGGGGTGGGCAATGAAAAACTGTTTTTT.